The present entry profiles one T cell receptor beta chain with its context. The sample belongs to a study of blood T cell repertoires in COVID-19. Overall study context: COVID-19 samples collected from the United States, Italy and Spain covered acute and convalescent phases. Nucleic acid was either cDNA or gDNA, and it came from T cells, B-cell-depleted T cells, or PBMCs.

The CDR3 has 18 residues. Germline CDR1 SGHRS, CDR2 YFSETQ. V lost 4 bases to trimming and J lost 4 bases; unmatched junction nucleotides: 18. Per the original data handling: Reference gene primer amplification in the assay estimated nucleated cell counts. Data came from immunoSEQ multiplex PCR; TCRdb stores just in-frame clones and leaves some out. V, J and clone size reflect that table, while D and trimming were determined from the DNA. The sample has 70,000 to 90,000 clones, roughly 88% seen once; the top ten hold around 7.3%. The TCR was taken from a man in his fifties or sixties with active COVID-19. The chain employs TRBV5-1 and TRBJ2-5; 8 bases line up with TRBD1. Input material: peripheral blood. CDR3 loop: CASSLRPSGGPESETQYF. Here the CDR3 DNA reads TGCGCCAGCAGCCTAAGACCGTCAGGGGGCCCAGAATCAGAGACCCAGTACTTC. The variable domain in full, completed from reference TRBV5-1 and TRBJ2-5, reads KAGVTQTPRYLIKTRGQQVTLSCSPISGHRSVSWYQQTPGQGLQFLFEYFSETQRNKGNFPGRFSGRQFSNSRSEMNVSTLELGDSALYLCASSLRPSGGPESETQYFGPGTRLLVL.